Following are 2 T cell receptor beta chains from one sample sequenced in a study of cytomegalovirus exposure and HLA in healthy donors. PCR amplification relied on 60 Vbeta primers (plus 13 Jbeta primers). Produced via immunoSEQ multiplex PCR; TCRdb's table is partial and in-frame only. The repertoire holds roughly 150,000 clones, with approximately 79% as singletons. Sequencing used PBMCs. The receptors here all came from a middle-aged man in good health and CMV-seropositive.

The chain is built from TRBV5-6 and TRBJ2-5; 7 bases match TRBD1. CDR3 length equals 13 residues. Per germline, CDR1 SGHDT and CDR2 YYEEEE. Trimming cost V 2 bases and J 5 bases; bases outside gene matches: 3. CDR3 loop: CASSFQGGETQYF. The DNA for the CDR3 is TGTGCCAGCAGCTTTCAAGGGGGCGAGACCCAGTACTTC.

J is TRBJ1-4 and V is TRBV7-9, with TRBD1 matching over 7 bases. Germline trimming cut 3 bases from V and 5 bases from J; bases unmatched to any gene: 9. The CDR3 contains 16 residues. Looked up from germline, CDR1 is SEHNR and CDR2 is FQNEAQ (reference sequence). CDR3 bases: TGTGCCAGCAGCTTCCCCCACAGGGGCGCAAATGAAAAACTGTTTTTT. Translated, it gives CASSFPHRGANEKLFF.